This T cell receptor beta chain was sequenced for a study of T cell responses to AZD1222 COVID-19 vaccine. V shed 6 bases and J shed 7 bases, with 25 bases lying between them. The CDR3 consists of 17 residues. In germline, CDR1 is SGHNT, CDR2 YENEEA. This clone was counted once. Its specificity is not known. Overall study results and limits: Donors skewed white British and female; clonal diversity was possibly underestimated. The CD4 TCRs associated with vaccination extended across spike and predominated at 160-218 and 743-854. The reported proportion of spike-specific TCRs targeting unmutated variant regions was nearly half.

Sequencing used immunoSEQ multiplex PCR; TCRdb keeps in-frame clones, though not all of them. This sample carries 120,000 to 150,000 clones, roughly 90% of them seen once, and the ten largest clones take under 2%. This specimen consisted of peripheral blood, obtained 28 days after the second AZD1222 dose. The sequence was obtained from an adult who received the AZD1222 COVID-19 vaccine. J is TRBJ2-1 and V is TRBV11-3; TRBD1 or TRBD2 may be the D gene (7 bases each). The CDR3 DNA reads TGTGCCAGCAGTTCCCCGTCTTGGGCAGGGGGGGGAAATGAGCAGTTCTTC. This translates into CASSSPSWAGGGNEQFF.